This T cell receptor (beta chain) was documented in a study of blood T cell repertoires in COVID-19. Study context: From T cells, B-cell-depleted T cells, or PBMCs came the material, which was cDNA or gDNA.

The V gene's germline CDR1 is SNHLY and CDR2 FYNNEI. With 7 bases clipped from V and 2 bases from J, the junction kept 5 bases outside the gene matches. This CDR3 region has 15 residues. Assay used: immunoSEQ multiplex PCR; TCRdb lists only in-frame clones, some missing. The repertoire holds under 200,000 clones, with approximately 80% as singletons. The sequenced material came from peripheral blood. The receptor comes from a woman in her 70s with COVID-19, enrolled during active disease. V usage is TRBV2 and J usage is TRBJ2-2, with 9 bases that match TRBD1. CDR3 protein: CASTKTGGNTGELFF. CDR3 sequence (DNA): TGTGCCAGCACGAAGACAGGGGGTAACACCGGGGAGCTGTTTTTT.